This T cell receptor (beta chain) originates from a study of identical twins. Study results and caveats: Cross-sectional statistical analysis was relied on for the conclusions, without the same donors being followed. Fewer insertions marked abundant cord blood beta clonotypes; young adult naive trended weakly, memory not at all. Within beta out-of-frame sequences, the excess sharing observed between twins was weaker.

This clonotype was seen more than once but under ten times. Antigen: not known. Trimming removed 5 bases from V and 8 bases from J, with 8 bases in between. This CDR3 region has 11 residues. CDR1 and CDR2 (germline): SGHTA, FQGNSA. TCRdb reprocessed the 5' RACE reads with MiXCR, giving one entry per CDR3 protein. The sample holds 1.5 million to 2 million distinct CDR3 sequences, 32% seen once. This sequence originates from a newborn girl in good health. The rearrangement links TRBV7-2 to TRBJ2-3; D is perhaps TRBD2 (5 bases). The material sequenced was cord blood. CDR3 region: CASSGLGTQYF. In DNA form, the CDR3 reads TGTGCCAGCAGCGGACTGGGTACGCAGTATTTT.